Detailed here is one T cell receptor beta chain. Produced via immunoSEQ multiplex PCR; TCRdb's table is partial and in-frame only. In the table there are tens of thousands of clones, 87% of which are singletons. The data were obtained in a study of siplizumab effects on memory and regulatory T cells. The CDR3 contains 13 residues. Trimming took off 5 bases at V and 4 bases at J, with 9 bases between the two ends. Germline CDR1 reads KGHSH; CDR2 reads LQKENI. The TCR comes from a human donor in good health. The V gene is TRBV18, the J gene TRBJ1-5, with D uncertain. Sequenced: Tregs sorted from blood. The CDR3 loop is CASSAIQNQPQHF. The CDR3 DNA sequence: TGTGCCAGCTCAGCCATACAGAATCAGCCCCAGCATTTT.